Reported below is one TCR beta chain. This clone appeared a few times. This receptor's antigen is unknown. It has no much larger one-base neighbor in the sample; base qualities were not kept. The record originates from a study of blood T cell repertoires in COVID-19 (dated by TCRdb to the early 2020s). Study-wide context: The collaborator samples originated in the United States, Italy and Spain and spanned the acute and convalescent phases of COVID-19. Subjects who had been exposed to COVID-19, were actively infected with it, or had recovered from it provided the deeply sampled blood TCRbeta repertoires that made up the dataset. The sample metadata nearly always contained a de-identified subject ID, COVID-19 status, age in years and sex. HLA class I and class II types, where available, came from metadata supplied by the sample provider rather than from assay-based typing. The samples were drawn from the first 160 participants of the ongoing ImmuneRACE study and from about 1,200 subjects provided by 6 global collaborators. The repertoires were made available in a free public database intended to serve as a resource for research on the immune response to SARS-CoV-2. The prospective study material was composed of cDNA or gDNA derived from T cells, B-cell-depleted T cells, or PBMCs.

Summary of the overall study and its limitations: The amount of clinical and demographic metadata varied by source and participant and was provided uncurated.

The immunoSEQ Assay, a bias-controlled multiplex PCR, was used to amplify TCRbeta CDR3 regions from genomic DNA. Per the authors' processing: Nucleated cell counts per sample were estimated from amplification of reference gene primers within the assay. To quantify the absolute abundance of each unique TCRbeta CDR3 rearrangement, sequence reads were collapsed and filtered. For each sample, productive Simpson clonality was calculated by taking the square root of Simpson's diversity index across productive rearrangements. TCRdb took over this immuneACCESS table, retaining in-frame rearrangements with V and J assigned. Such tables are incomplete; in checked studies, under half of the missing clones stem from an unresolved V gene, and the remainder is unexplained. V, J and clone size are taken as reported in that table, and D and trimming were inferred from the DNA itself. In this sample the table shows 110,000 to 150,000 clones, approximately 80% of which occur a single time. 5% of the sample comes from the top ten.

Via the germline V gene, CDR1 is SQVTM and CDR2 ANQGSEA. After removal of 4 bases from V and 4 bases from J, the junction retains 13 bases not matched to a gene. The CDR3 measures 16 amino acids from cysteine to phenylalanine. CDR3 DNA is the only sequence kept; it has 48 bases, read in frame from the first base. Collaborating institutions collected whole blood in K2EDTA tubes following their own protocols. For TCRbeta analysis, collaborators shipped samples as frozen whole blood, isolated PBMCs, or DNA extracted from either of those sample types. The clonotype comes from a woman aged 45 to 65 with acute or convalescent COVID-19. Sequenced: peripheral blood. The chain links TRBV29-1 with TRBJ2-1; 7 of the junction bases match TRBD1. In nucleotide form, the sequence is TGCAGCGTTGCGACTCCGGGACAGAGCCTGTACAATGAGCAGTTCTTC. This yields the protein CSVATPGQSLYNEQFF.